This T cell receptor (beta chain) is drawn from a study of cytomegalovirus exposure and HLA in healthy donors. Findings of the study overall: The authors considered a cluster of highly shared sequence variants likely to be a sequencing artifact.

For this clone: Its antigen remains unknown.

Vbeta (60) and Jbeta (13) primers were used in the PCR. Sequenced by immunoSEQ multiplex PCR; TCRdb stores in-frame clones only, minus some. This table holds approximately 220,000 clones, around 76% found once. Trimming took off 4 bases at V and 3 bases at J, with 10 bases between the two ends. This CDR3 is built from 13 residues. CDR1 and CDR2 from the germline V gene are WSHSY and SAAADI. This TCR derives from a middle-aged man in good health and CMV-seropositive. Source material: PBMCs. V is TRBV10-2 and J is TRBJ2-7; weak D call: TRBD1 (6 bases). Written as DNA, the CDR3 is TGCGCCAGCAGTGGAGGACAGAACTACGAGCAGTACGTC. Its protein product is CASSGGQNYEQYV.